The subject of this entry is one T cell receptor beta chain. Its antigen is currently not known. No base qualities exist here, and no much larger clone lies one base off it. The CDR3 runs 11 amino acids, cysteine and phenylalanine included. Kept here is only the CDR3 DNA, which spans 33 bases and is read in frame from base 1. V drops 5 bases and J drops 6 bases, leaving 8 bases in between. CDR1 is given as MNHEY and CDR2 as SMNVEV, both from the germline V gene (reference sequence). TCR beta rearrangements were amplified from genomic DNA isolated from peripheral blood, not from sorted cells or RNA. The data originate from a study of T cell repertoires in aging, cancer and after chemotherapy (dated by TCRdb to between 2018 and 2020). About the full investigation: The donors fell into six age groups ranging from 30 or younger to 70 or older, and each group had at least three individuals. TCR repertoires from healthy donor controls were recorded over periods of several months to years and showed clear clonal overlap between repeated samplings. Several million TCR reads were contained in the full dataset. Peripheral blood TCR beta repertoires from healthy donors and cancer patients were profiled to examine immunoaging and T cell reconstitution after chemotherapy. Alongside 95 healthy donors serving as a reference group, the cohort included approximately 220 cancer patients, of whom 90 to 94 had hematological cancers and fewer than 130 had solid cancers.

The paper's findings and limits, for the study overall: It was noted by the authors that conclusions about immunological memory after chemotherapy cannot be drawn from the repertoire data. In healthy donors, the drop in TCR diversity with age came mainly from a loss of richness, whereas in cancer patients a loss of evenness also played a part. Compared with age-matched healthy donors, untreated patients with either hematological or solid cancers had significantly lower TCR diversity in the blood along with higher clonality. An increase in median generation probability over the chemotherapy interval was observed in both cancer cohorts, suggesting that the repertoire was reconstituted through rebound thymic output.

Rearranged TRB sequences spanning V, D and J segments were amplified by multiplex touch-down PCR using a mixed TRB-A/B primer pool. Illumina adapters and sample indices were attached to the amplicons in two consecutive PCR reactions using Phusion HS II polymerase. The amplicons were purified from gel with the NucleoSpin Gel and PCR Clean-up kit and then assessed with Qubit and an Agilent 2100 Bioanalyzer. Sequencing of the libraries was done on an Illumina MiSeq with paired-end, single-indexed 600-cycle runs. Concerning the study's data processing: MiXCR versions 2.12 and 3.0.5 were used to process the TRB sequences. Each unique CDR3 nucleotide sequence was counted as one clone, and only productive sequences with at least two reads were retained. The repertoire metrics were Shannon diversity, evenness, clonality (calculated as one minus evenness), and diversity profiles parameterized by alpha from 0 to 5. The IGoR algorithm was used to compute generation probabilities of clones in paired pre- and post-chemotherapy samples. TCRdb ran its own pipeline on the public reads, namely fastp trimming at Q25 and MiXCR clone calling, and kept in-frame beta chains. Merged by CDR3 protein, the rows form single entries marked with the most common genes and DNA. In this record, the V and J calls reflect TCRdb's handling and not the investigators' own analysis. This sample comprises about 8,700 distinct CDR3 sequences, around half of them detected only once. The ten largest make up just over 20% of the sample.

The sequence came from a human donor in good health. The V and J segments used are TRBV27 and TRBJ2-7; no D gene call is confident. The specimen was blood. The nucleotide sequence reads as follows: TGTGCCAGCAGTATGTTAGGCGAGCAGTACTTC. The translation is CASSMLGEQYF.